The 28 T cell receptor beta chains presented below share a single source sample, sequenced in a study of OX40 agonist ivuxolimab in advanced cancers. TCRdb's copy holds only in-frame clones and misses some; the assay was immunoSEQ multiplex PCR. In the table there are tens of thousands of clones, roughly 90% of which are singletons. The input for sequencing was CD4+ or CD8+ T cells sorted from blood, taken in a trial of the OX40 agonist ivuxolimab. These receptors were taken from an adult with an advanced solid tumor such as melanoma, head and neck, liver or kidney cancer.

This chain connects TRBV5-1 to TRBJ2-2; D uncertain. Trimming pared 3 bases from V and 6 bases from J, leaving 9 bases between. This CDR3 has 13 amino acids. CDR1 is SGHRS and CDR2 is YFSETQ in the germline V gene. CDR3 bases: TGCGCCAGCAGCTCGACCGGTCCCGGGGAGCTGTTTTTT. Translating it yields CASSSTGPGELFF.

The chain links TRBV6-1 to TRBJ1-6, with TRBD1 matching over 7 bases. V shed 4 bases, J shed 2 bases, and the junction held 17 bases outside the gene matches. The germline CDR1 and CDR2 sequences are MNHNS and SASEGT. CDR3 length: 20 residues. CDR3 loop: CASSVGMGTVYSPYNSPLHF. Written as DNA, the CDR3 is TGTGCCAGCAGTGTCGGCATGGGGACAGTGTACTCCCCCTATAATTCACCCCTCCACTTT.

The V call is TRBV15, the J call TRBJ2-6, with TRBD2 matching 7 bases. The V segment lost 0 bases and the J segment 0 bases; nucleotides outside the gene matches: 11. CDR3 size: 20 residues. From germline, CDR1 is LNHNV and CDR2 YYDKDF (reference sequence). The CDR3 is CATSRDIGGSVLSGANVLTF. CDR3 bases: TGTGCCACCAGCAGAGATATCGGCGGGAGTGTTCTCTCTGGGGCCAACGTCCTGACTTTC.

V is TRBV7-2 and J is TRBJ2-7, with D maybe TRBD1 (6 bases). The CDR3 sequence is 14 residues long. V lost 1 base, J lost 6 bases, and 13 bases lay in between. Germline lookup yields CDR1 SGHTA and CDR2 FQGNSA. The CDR3 region is CASSLGPGDLEQYF. DNA for the CDR3: TGTGCCAGCAGCTTAGGTCCAGGGGACCTCGAGCAGTACTTC.

The CDR3 sequence: CASSSPGQASDTQYF. The CDR3 DNA is TGTGCCAGCAGCTCTCCCGGACAGGCCTCAGATACGCAGTATTTT. The chain has TRBV7-6 and TRBJ2-3; 7 bases are shared with TRBD1. The CDR3 has 15 amino acids. The ends lost 4 bases at V and 4 bases at J; junction bases unmatched: 8. The V gene's germline CDR1 is SGHVS and CDR2 FNYEAQ.

This rearrangement joins TRBV5-1 to TRBJ2-7; 8 bases are shared with TRBD1. V was clipped by 4 bases and J by 3 bases; unmatched bases: 12. There are 16 residues in the CDR3. Germline values: CDR1 SGHRS, CDR2 YFSETQ. CDR3 sequence (DNA): TGCGCCAGCAGCCCAGGACAGGGTCAAATTATCTACGAGCAGTACTTC. It translates to CASSPGQGQIIYEQYF.

The chain employs TRBV5-1 and TRBJ2-3, with no clear D. The CDR3 runs 11 residues. From germline, CDR1 is SGHRS and CDR2 YFSETQ. The germline V and J ends were trimmed by 0 bases and 5 bases, with 1 base remaining between them. The CDR3 region is CASSLVDTQYF. The DNA of the CDR3 is TGCGCCAGCAGCTTGGTAGATACGCAGTATTTT.

This clone showed up just once. The rearrangement joins TRBV7-2 to TRBJ2-1; possible D gene TRBD1, 5 bases. The ends were cut back, 1 base at V and 0 bases at J, with 13 bases in the middle. The V gene's germline CDR1 is SGHTA and CDR2 FQGNSA. This CDR3 is built from 17 residues. The CDR3 reads CASSLGQPLSSYNEQFF. In nucleotides, the CDR3 is TGTGCCAGCAGCTTAGGACAGCCTCTGAGCTCCTACAATGAGCAGTTCTTC.

There are a few counts of this clone. The DNA of the CDR3 is TGTGCCTGGAGTGGCGGGGCTGGTCAGCCCCAGCATTTT. Translated, it gives CAWSGGAGQPQHF. The chain joins TRBV30 to TRBJ1-5; D possibly corresponds to TRBD1 (5 bases). The CDR3 runs to 13 residues. Germline CDR1 is GTSNPN and CDR2 is SVGIG (reference sequence). V was shortened by 1 base and J by 6 bases, with 10 bases between the two germline ends.

The chain employs TRBV27 and TRBJ1-4; D is uncertain. The CDR3 has 15 residues. The V end lost 2 bases, the J end lost 0 bases, and 7 bases lay between the germline ends. Germline CDR1 is MNHEY and CDR2 is SMNVEV (reference sequence). CDR3 region: CASSLDGATNEKLFF. The CDR3 DNA reads as TGTGCCAGCAGTTTAGACGGGGCAACTAATGAAAAACTGTTTTTT. Full variable domain (missing parts from reference TRBV27 and TRBJ1-4): EAQVTQNPRYLITVTGKKLTVTCSQNMNHEYMSWYRQDPGLGLRQIYYSMNVEVTDKGDVPEGYKVSRKEKRNFPLILESPSPNQTSLYFCASSLDGATNEKLFFGSGTQLSVL.

The gene calls are TRBV2 and TRBJ2-6; possibly TRBD1 for D (6 bases). V shed 6 bases and J shed 2 bases, with 11 bases lying between them. The CDR3 runs 15 residues. Germline V gene lookup returns CDR1 SNHLY and CDR2 FYNNEI. The CDR3 DNA sequence: TGTGCCAGCAGCCAACAGGGAACTGGGGCCAACGTCCTGACTTTC. Translation gives CASSQQGTGANVLTF.

This clone showed up just a few times. The J gene is TRBJ1-6, the V gene TRBV18; D gene unclear. CDR1 and CDR2 (germline): KGHSH, LQKENI. Trimming stripped 3 bases from V and 7 bases from J, with 7 bases between. This CDR3 comprises 13 residues. The CDR3, as DNA: TGTGCCAGCTCACCCACAGTAAATTCACCCCTCCACTTT. This gives the protein CASSPTVNSPLHF.

J is TRBJ2-2 and V is TRBV9; D gene uncertain. Germline assignment: CDR1 SGDLS and CDR2 YYNGEE. The CDR3 is 16 residues long. Trimming removed 0 bases from V and 2 bases from J, with 11 bases in between. CDR3 in amino acids: CASSVGNTPNTGELFF. The CDR3 bases are TGTGCCAGCAGCGTAGGCAATACCCCCAACACCGGGGAGCTGTTTTTT. Supplemented by reference TRBV9 and TRBJ2-2, the full variable domain reads DSGVTQTPKHLITATGQRVTLRCSPRSGDLSVYWYQQSLDQGLQFLIQYYNGEERAKGNILERFSAQQFPDLHSELNLSSLELGDSALYFCASSVGNTPNTGELFFGEGSRLTVL.

This clone was recorded once. The chain uses TRBV19 and TRBJ2-1, with D maybe TRBD1 (5 bases). The CDR3 extends over 16 amino acids. Trimming cost V 2 bases and J 1 base, with 12 bases left between them. Germline CDR1 LNHDA, CDR2 SQIVND (reference sequence). The CDR3 spells CASSIRRQGSYNEQFF. DNA for the CDR3: TGTGCCAGTAGTATACGGCGGCAGGGTTCCTACAATGAGCAGTTCTTC.

V gene TRBV7-2 combines with J gene TRBJ2-5; 9 nucleotides agree with TRBD1. The germline gives CDR1 SGHTA, CDR2 FQGNSA. The CDR3 is 15 residues long. Germline trimming cut 7 bases from V and 5 bases from J; bases unmatched to any gene: 11. The CDR3, as DNA: TGTGCCAGCACCCTCGACTACAGGGGGCTTGAGACCCAGTACTTC. Amino acid sequence: CASTLDYRGLETQYF.

V and J are TRBV5-5 and TRBJ1-4; TRBD1 matches 11 bases. Germline assignment: CDR1 SGHKS and CDR2 YYEKEE (reference sequence). The CDR3 consists of 16 residues. The V and J ends lost 0 bases and 8 bases, in that order; junction bases with no gene match: 6. In DNA, the CDR3 is TGTGCCAGCAGCTTGGCGTCGGACAGGGGGCGCGAAAAACTGTTTTTT. Encoded protein: CASSLASDRGREKLFF. The full variable domain, completed using reference TRBV5-5 and TRBJ1-4, is DAGVTQSPTHLIKTRGQQVTLRCSPISGHKSVSWYQQVLGQGPQFIFQYYEKEERGRGNFPDRFSARQFPNYSSELNVNALLLGDSALYLCASSLASDRGREKLFFGSGTQLSVL.

This clone has only one observation. This chain links TRBV28 with TRBJ1-1; TRBD1 matches 7 bases. The V segment lost 6 bases and the J segment 1 base; nucleotides outside the gene matches: 8. This CDR3 contains 15 residues. Germline lookup yields CDR1 MDHEN and CDR2 SYDVKM. The CDR3 sequence: CASSQTGPGNTEAFF. In nucleotides, the CDR3 is TGTGCCAGCAGCCAGACAGGGCCGGGGAACACTGAAGCTTTCTTT.

CDR3 loop: CAWSAGTGGKDTQYF. DNA of the CDR3: TGTGCCTGGAGCGCCGGGACAGGGGGCAAAGATACGCAGTATTTT. V and J are TRBV30 and TRBJ2-3; 12 nucleotides line up with TRBD1. Germline CDR1 is GTSNPN and CDR2 is SVGIG (reference sequence). CDR3 length: 15 amino acids. The V and J ends lost 3 bases and 5 bases, in that order; junction bases with no gene match: 6.

This chain connects TRBV7-2 to TRBJ2-7; D gene unclear. CDR1 SGHTA and CDR2 FQGNSA come from the germline V gene. V was trimmed by 2 bases and J by 2 bases, leaving 10 bases between them. CDR3 length equals 14 residues. CDR3 amino acids: CASSLILDTYEQYF. The CDR3 DNA reads as TGTGCCAGCAGCTTAATTCTAGATACCTACGAGCAGTACTTC.

J is TRBJ1-1 and V is TRBV11-1; TRBD1 matches at 9 bases. V dropped 4 bases and J dropped 0; count of bases not matched to a gene: 6. CDR1 and CDR2 (germline): SGHAT, FQDESV (reference sequence). This CDR3 contains 16 residues. The CDR3, as DNA: TGTGCCAGCAGCTCAACCAGGACAGGGGTGAACACTGAAGCTTTCTTT. Protein: CASSSTRTGVNTEAFF.

This CDR3 is CASSLGRTIPGEQYF. The CDR3 bases are TGTGCCAGCAGTTTAGGCAGGACTATCCCTGGCGAGCAGTACTTC. The chain combines TRBV28 with TRBJ2-7; perhaps TRBD2 as D (6 bases). The germline V gene encodes CDR1 MDHEN and CDR2 SYDVKM. The V end lost 2 bases, the J end lost 6 bases, and 17 bases lay between the germline ends. The CDR3 sequence is 15 residues long.

This clone showed up just once. In the same sample, other DNA sequences code for this CDR3. The chain recombines TRBV18 with TRBJ1-1; D remains unclear. CDR1 KGHSH and CDR2 LQKENI come from the germline V gene. The CDR3 consists of 14 residues. Deletions cut 2 bases from V and 0 bases from J, with 7 bases between. CDR3 coding DNA: TGTGCCAGCTCACCAACGGAAATGAACACTGAAGCTTTCTTT. Its translation is CASSPTEMNTEAFF. Full variable domain (rest looked up from reference TRBV18 and TRBJ1-1): NAGVMQNPRHLVRRRGQEARLRCSPMKGHSHVYWYRQLPEEGLKFMVYLQKENIIDESGMPKERFSAEFPKEGPSILRIQQVVRGDSAAYFCASSPTEMNTEAFFGQGTRLTVV.

This chain uses TRBV29-1 with TRBJ1-1; 11 positions match TRBD1. Germline V gene data show CDR1 as SQVTM and CDR2 as ANQGSEA. The ends lost 7 bases at V and 7 bases at J; junction bases unmatched: 20. The CDR3 contains 17 residues. This CDR3 is CSACPVLGQGDSNEAFF. The DNA for the CDR3 is TGCAGCGCCTGCCCCGTTCTGGGACAGGGGGACTCGAATGAAGCTTTCTTT. The complete variable domain, with remaining parts taken from reference TRBV29-1 and TRBJ1-1, reads SAVISQKPSRDICQRGTSLTIQCQVDSQVTMMFWYRQQPGQSLTLIATANQGSEATYESGFVIDKFPISRPNLTFSTLTVSNMSPEDSSIYLCSACPVLGQGDSNEAFFGQGTRLTVV.

This chain joins TRBV7-3 and TRBJ2-3, with D possibly called TRBD1 or TRBD2 (5 bases each). The CDR3 is 17 residues long. Trimming pared 6 bases from V and 6 bases from J, leaving 25 bases between. Germline CDR1 reads SGHTA; CDR2 reads FQGTGA. CDR3: CASSPGWLAGSQDTQYF. In DNA, the CDR3 is TGTGCCAGCAGTCCCGGCTGGCTAGCAGGGTCACAGGATACGCAGTATTTT.

The genes are TRBV6-6 and TRBJ1-2; D is undetermined. Germline-derived CDR1 and CDR2 are MNHNY and SVGAGI (reference sequence). The CDR3 spans 13 residues. V shed 4 bases and J shed 7 bases, with 13 bases lying between them. CDR3 residues: CASSLGSGGGYTF. The CDR3 DNA sequence: TGTGCCAGCAGTTTAGGGTCCGGCGGTGGCTACACCTTC.

This clone was seen at least ten times. The chain links TRBV11-2 to TRBJ1-3; D is ambiguous. CDR3 length equals 14 residues. Germline CDR1 reads SGHAT; CDR2 reads FQNNGV. V was shortened by 6 bases and J by 2 bases, with 11 bases between the two germline ends. CDR3 residues: CASSSVQTGNTIYF. The CDR3 region has the DNA TGTGCCAGCAGTTCCGTCCAGACTGGAAACACCATATATTTT.

V is TRBV29-1 and J is TRBJ2-7, with a possible D match to TRBD1 (5 bases). The CDR3 spans 13 residues. Trimming pared 7 bases from V and 6 bases from J, leaving 19 bases between. Germline CDR1 reads SQVTM; CDR2 reads ANQGSEA. As DNA, the CDR3 is TGCAGCGGCCGCAGGGATCAGGTCGGCGAGCAGTACTTC. This encodes CSGRRDQVGEQYF.

The chain couples TRBV5-6 to TRBJ2-7, with TRBD1 identical over 10 bases. The CDR3 has 16 amino acids. J gave up 3 bases and V 4 bases, and 10 bases lay outside the gene matches. Germline values: CDR1 SGHDT, CDR2 YYEEEE. This CDR3 is CASSPRPGTGVYEQYF. CDR3 in DNA: TGTGCCAGCAGCCCTCGACCCGGGACAGGGGTCTACGAGCAGTACTTC.